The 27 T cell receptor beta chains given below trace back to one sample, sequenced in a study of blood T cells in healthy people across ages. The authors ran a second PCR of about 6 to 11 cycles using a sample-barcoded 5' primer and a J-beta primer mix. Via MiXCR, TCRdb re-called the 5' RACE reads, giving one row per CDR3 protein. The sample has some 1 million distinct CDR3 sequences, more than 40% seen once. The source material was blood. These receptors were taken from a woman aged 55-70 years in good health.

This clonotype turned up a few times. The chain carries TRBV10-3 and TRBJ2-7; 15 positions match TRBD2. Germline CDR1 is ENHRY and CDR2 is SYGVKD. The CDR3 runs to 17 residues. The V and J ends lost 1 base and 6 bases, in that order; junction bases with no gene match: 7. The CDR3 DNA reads TGTGCCATCAGTGAGTTGGGGACTAGCGGGAGGTCGTCCGAGCAGTACTTC. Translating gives CAISELGTSGRSSEQYF.

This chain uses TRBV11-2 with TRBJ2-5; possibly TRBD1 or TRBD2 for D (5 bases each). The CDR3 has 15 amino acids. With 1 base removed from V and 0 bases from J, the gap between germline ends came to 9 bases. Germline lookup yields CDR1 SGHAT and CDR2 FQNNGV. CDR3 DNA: TGTGCCAGCAGCTTAGTCCGGGACGACCAAGAGACCCAGTACTTC. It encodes CASSLVRDDQETQYF.

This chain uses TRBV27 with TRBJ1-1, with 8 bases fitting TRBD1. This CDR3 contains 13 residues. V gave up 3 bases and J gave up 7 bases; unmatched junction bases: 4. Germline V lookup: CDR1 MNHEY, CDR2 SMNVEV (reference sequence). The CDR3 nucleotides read TGTGCCAGCAGTTTGCTAGACAGGGGTGAAGCTTTCTTT. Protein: CASSLLDRGEAFF.

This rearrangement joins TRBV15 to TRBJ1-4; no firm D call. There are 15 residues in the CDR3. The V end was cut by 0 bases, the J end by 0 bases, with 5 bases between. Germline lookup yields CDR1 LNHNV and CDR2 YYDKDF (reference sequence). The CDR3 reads CATSRDSTTNEKLFF. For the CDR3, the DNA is TGTGCCACCAGCAGAGATTCGACAACTAATGAAAAACTGTTTTTT.

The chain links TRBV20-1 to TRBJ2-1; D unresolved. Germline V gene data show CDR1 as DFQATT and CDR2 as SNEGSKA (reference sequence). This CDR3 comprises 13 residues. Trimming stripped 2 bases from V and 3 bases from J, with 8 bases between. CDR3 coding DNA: TGCAGTGCTAGACTCGGAGTCTACAATGAGCAGTTCTTC. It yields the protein CSARLGVYNEQFF.

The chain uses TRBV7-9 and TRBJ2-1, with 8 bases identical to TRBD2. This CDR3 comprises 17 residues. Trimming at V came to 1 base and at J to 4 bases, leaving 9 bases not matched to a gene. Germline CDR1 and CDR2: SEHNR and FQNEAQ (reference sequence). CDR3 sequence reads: CASSLGSLAGTYNEQFF. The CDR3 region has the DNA TGTGCCAGCAGCTTAGGTTCCTTAGCGGGGACGTACAATGAGCAGTTCTTC. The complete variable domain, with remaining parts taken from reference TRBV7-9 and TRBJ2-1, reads DTGVSQNPRHKITKRGQNVTFRCDPISEHNRLYWYRQTLGQGPEFLTYFQNEAQLEKSRLLSDRFSAERPKGSFSTLEIQRTEQGDSAMYLCASSLGSLAGTYNEQFFGPGTRLTVL.

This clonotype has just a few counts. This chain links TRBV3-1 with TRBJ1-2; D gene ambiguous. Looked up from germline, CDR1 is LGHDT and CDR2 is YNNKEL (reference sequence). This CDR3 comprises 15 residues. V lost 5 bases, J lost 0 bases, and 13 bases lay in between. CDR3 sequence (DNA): TGTGCCAGCAGCTCAACGCCAAATTCTAACTATGGCTACACCTTC. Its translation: CASSSTPNSNYGYTF.

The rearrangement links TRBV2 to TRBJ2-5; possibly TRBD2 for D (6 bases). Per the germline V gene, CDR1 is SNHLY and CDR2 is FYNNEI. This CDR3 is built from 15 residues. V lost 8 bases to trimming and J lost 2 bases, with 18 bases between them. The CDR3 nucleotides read TGTGCCAGCGATCGACTAGATGGGCTACAAGAGACCCAGTACTTC. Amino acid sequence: CASDRLDGLQETQYF.

CDR3 sequence (DNA): TGCAGTGCTCCCCGGACAGGGCTTCCCTACGAGCAGTACTTC. Its protein is CSAPRTGLPYEQYF. The chain uses TRBV20-1 and TRBJ2-4, with 8 positions matching TRBD1. The DNA matches TRBJ2-7 better at its end, which makes the J call doubtful. CDR3 length: 14 residues. Germline V CDR1 and CDR2: DFQATT, SNEGSKA (reference sequence).

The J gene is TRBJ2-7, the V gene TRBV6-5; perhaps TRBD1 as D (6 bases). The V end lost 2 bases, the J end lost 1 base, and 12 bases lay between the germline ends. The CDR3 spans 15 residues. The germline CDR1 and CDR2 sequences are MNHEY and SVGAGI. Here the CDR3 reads CASSYLDSVSYEQYF. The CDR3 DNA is TGTGCCAGCAGTTACCTGGACAGCGTTTCCTACGAGCAGTACTTC.

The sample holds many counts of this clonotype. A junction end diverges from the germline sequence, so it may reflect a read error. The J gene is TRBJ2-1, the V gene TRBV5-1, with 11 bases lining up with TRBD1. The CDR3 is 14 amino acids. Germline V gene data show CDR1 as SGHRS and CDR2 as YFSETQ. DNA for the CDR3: TGTGCCAGCTCCCCCCGGGACAGGGGGAATGAGCAGTTCTTC. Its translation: CASSPRDRGNEQFF.

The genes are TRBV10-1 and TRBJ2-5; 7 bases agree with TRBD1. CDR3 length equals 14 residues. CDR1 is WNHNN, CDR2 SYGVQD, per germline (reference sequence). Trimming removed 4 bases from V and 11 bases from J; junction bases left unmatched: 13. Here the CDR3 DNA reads TGCGCCAGCAGTGGTCGACAGGGTCCCTACGATCAGTACTTC. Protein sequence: CASSGRQGPYDQYF.

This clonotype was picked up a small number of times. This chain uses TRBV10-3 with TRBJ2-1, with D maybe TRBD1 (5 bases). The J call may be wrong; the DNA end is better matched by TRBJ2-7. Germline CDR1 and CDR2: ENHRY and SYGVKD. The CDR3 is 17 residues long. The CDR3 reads CAISESGQGLTYNEQYF. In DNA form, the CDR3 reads TGTGCCATCAGTGAGTCGGGGCAGGGATTAACCTACAATGAGCAGTACTTC.

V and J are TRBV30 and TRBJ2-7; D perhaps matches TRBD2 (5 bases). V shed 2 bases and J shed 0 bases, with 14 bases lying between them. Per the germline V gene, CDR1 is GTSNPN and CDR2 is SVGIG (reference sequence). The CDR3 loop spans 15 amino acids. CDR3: CAWSTPKRSSYEQYF. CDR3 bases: TGTGCCTGGAGTACCCCAAAGCGGAGCTCCTACGAGCAGTACTTC.

CDR3 DNA sequence: TGTGCCAGCACCCTAACAGGACCCCGGGTGATCGATACGCAGTATTTT. This encodes CASTLTGPRVIDTQYF. This sequence joins TRBV6-1 and TRBJ2-3; D might be TRBD1 (5 bases). The germline V gene has CDR1 MNHNS and CDR2 SASEGT. Trimming pared 7 bases from V and 6 bases from J, leaving 23 bases between. The CDR3 spans 16 residues.

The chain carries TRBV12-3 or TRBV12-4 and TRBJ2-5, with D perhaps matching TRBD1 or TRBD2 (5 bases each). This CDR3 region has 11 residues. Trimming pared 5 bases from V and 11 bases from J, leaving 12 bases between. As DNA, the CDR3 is TGTGCCAGCAGTCCGGGACGCTATCAGTACTTC. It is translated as CASSPGRYQYF.

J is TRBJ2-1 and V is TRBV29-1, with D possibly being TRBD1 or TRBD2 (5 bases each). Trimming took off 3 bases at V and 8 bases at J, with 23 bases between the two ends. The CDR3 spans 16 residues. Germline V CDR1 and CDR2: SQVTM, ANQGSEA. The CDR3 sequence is CSVEGEKGSRGYEQFF. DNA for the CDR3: TGCAGCGTTGAGGGAGAAAAGGGGTCAAGGGGATATGAGCAGTTCTTC.

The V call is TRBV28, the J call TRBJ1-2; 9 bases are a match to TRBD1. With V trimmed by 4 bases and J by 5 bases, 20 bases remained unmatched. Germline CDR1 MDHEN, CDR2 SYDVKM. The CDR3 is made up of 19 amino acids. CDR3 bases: TGTGCCAGCAGTTCATATACCTCCCTTGACAGGGGGGTAGGTTATGGCTACACCTTC. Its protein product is CASSSYTSLDRGVGYGYTF.

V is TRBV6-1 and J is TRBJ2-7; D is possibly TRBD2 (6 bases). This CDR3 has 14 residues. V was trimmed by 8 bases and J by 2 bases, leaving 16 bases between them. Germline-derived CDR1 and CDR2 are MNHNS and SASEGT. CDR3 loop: CASGRSGEAYEQYF. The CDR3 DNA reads TGTGCCAGCGGCCGGTCCGGGGAGGCCTACGAGCAGTACTTC.

The CDR3 region has the DNA TGTGCCAGCAGCCAAGATCGACGGAAGATCTACGAGCAGTACTTC. Its translation is CASSQDRRKIYEQYF. The J gene is TRBJ2-7, the V gene TRBV14; D remains unclear. With 0 bases removed from V and 3 bases from J, the gap between germline ends came to 12 bases. This CDR3 region has 15 residues. Germline-derived CDR1 and CDR2 are SGHDN and FVKESK.

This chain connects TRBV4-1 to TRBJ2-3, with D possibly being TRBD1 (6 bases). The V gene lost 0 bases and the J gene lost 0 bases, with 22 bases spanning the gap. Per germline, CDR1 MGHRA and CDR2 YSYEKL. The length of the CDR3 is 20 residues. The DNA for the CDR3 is TGCGCCAGCAGCCAAGATGGAGCAGGGGCCACCAACTTAAGCACAGATACGCAGTATTTT. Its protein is CASSQDGAGATNLSTDTQYF.

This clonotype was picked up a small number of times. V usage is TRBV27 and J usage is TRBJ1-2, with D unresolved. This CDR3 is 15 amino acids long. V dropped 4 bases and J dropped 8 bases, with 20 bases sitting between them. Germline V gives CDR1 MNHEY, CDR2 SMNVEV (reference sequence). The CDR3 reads CASSSTGPPNLGYTF. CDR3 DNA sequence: TGTGCCAGCAGTTCCACCGGGCCCCCTAATCTGGGCTACACCTTC.

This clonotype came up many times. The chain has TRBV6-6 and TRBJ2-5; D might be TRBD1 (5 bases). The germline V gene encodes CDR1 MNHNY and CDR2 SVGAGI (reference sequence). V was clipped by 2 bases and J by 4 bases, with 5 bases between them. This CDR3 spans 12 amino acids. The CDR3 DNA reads TGTGCCAGCAGTTACAGGGGAGAGACCCAGTACTTC. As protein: CASSYRGETQYF.

In nucleotides, the CDR3 is TGTGCCAGCAGCCCCGACAGGGGACTTTTCGATGAGCAGTACTTC. Translated, it gives CASSPDRGLFDEQYF. The chain joins TRBV25-1 to TRBJ2-7; 8 bases align to TRBD1. CDR1 is MGHDK, CDR2 SYGVNS, per germline. The ends lost 6 bases at V and 7 bases at J; junction bases unmatched: 14. CDR3 length: 15 amino acids.

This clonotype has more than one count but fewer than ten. CDR3 sequence (DNA): TGTGCCAGCAGCTTAGTCCCCAAGTACGAGCAGTACTTC. This codes for CASSLVPKYEQYF. The gene calls are TRBV7-8 and TRBJ2-7; D ambiguous. Germline loops: CDR1 SGHVS, CDR2 FQNEAQ. The CDR3 consists of 13 residues. V lost 1 base to trimming and J lost 4 bases, with 8 bases between them.

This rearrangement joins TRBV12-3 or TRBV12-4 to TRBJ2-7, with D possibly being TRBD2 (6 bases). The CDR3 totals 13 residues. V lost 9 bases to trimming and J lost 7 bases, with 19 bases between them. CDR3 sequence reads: CASQLAGFNEQYF. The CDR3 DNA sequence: TGTGCCAGTCAACTAGCTGGTTTCAATGAGCAGTACTTC.

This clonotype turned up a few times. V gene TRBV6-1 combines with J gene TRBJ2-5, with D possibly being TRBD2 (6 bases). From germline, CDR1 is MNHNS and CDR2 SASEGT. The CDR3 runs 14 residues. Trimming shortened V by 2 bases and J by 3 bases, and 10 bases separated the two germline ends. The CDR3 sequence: CASSEWIAEETQYF. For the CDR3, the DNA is TGTGCCAGCAGTGAATGGATAGCGGAAGAGACCCAGTACTTC.